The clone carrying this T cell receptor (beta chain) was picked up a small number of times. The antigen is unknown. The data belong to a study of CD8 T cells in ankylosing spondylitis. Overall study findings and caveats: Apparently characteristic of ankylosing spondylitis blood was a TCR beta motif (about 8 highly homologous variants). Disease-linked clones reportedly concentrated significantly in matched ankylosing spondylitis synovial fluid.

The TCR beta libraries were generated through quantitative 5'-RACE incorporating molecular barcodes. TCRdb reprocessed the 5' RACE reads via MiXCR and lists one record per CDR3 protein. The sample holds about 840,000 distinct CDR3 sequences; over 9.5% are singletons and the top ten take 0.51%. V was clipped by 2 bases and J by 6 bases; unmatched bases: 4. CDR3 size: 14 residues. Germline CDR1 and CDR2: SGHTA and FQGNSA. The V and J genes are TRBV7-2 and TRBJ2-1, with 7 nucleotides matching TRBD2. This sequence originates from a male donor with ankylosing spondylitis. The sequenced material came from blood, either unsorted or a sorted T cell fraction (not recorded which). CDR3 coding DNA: TGTGCCAGCAGCTTAAGACTAGCTAGCAATGAGCAGTTCTTC. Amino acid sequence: CASSLRLASNEQFF.